The subject of this entry is one T cell receptor beta chain. The data derive from a study of T cell changes during pregnancy in multiple sclerosis. Assay used: immunoSEQ multiplex PCR; TCRdb lists only in-frame clones, some missing. The table shows around 35,000 clones, with 90% occurring only once. This sample comprised CD8+ T cells from peripheral blood mononuclear cells, obtained in the first trimester of pregnancy. The clonotype was recovered from a female donor with multiple sclerosis, enrolled in a pregnancy study.

CDR3 bases: TGTGCCAGCAGCTATATAGCGGGAAGAGAGACCCAGTACTTC. Amino acid sequence: CASSYIAGRETQYF. This sequence joins TRBV14 and TRBJ2-5; TRBD2 matches 8 bases. There are 14 residues in the CDR3. The V gene's germline CDR1 is SGHDN and CDR2 FVKESK. After removal of 5 bases from V and 4 bases from J, the junction contained 6 bases not matched to a gene.